This T cell receptor beta chain appears in the sequencing data of a study of early T cells in non-severe SARS-CoV-2 infection. Study in general: Unsorted whole-blood RNA was sequenced in bulk, leaving chains unpaired. Study results and caveats: The matching step, a VDJdb search, favored anti-spike CD8 responses and missed private and CD4 specificities.

CDR1 and CDR2 from the germline V gene are SGHVS and FNYEAQ. Trimming took off 0 bases at V and 5 bases at J, with 7 bases between the two ends. This CDR3 contains 13 residues. Details on this clonotype: What it recognizes is unknown.

Unique molecular identifiers tagged individual cDNA molecules. TCRdb reprocessed the 5' RACE reads via MiXCR and lists one record per CDR3 protein. The sample has fewer than 120,000 distinct CDR3 sequences, roughly an eighth seen once; the top ten hold 3% to 4.5%. The chain is built from TRBV7-6 and TRBJ1-1, with a possible D match to TRBD1 (5 bases). The sequence was collected from an adult who was a healthcare worker with PCR-confirmed SARS-CoV-2 infection or an uninfected control (not recorded which). The sequencing here drew on whole blood, taken at baseline. The CDR3 DNA is TGTGCCAGCAGCTTAGCATCAGGGACTGAAGCTTTCTTT. This codes for CASSLASGTEAFF.